The 14 T cell receptor beta chains below were found in one sample sequenced in a study of a mutant IDH1 vaccine in newly diagnosed glioma. Some clones are missing from TCRdb's copy, which holds only in-frame ones; the method was immunoSEQ multiplex PCR. The table includes approximately 37,000 clones, less than 85% detected once. Time point denoted: week 47, end of study. Every vaccination contained 300 ug of the mutant IDH1 20-mer peptide and was paired with topical imiquimod. These receptors' targets are unknown. Sequencing used PBMCs, obtained from a glioma patient whose treatment included an IDH1 peptide vaccine. Receptors were obtained from a man aged 18 to 30 with glioma. Some clones in this sample may be carry-over from other donors' samples.

The chain employs TRBV9 and TRBJ2-2; TRBD1 matches 9 bases. The V gene end was trimmed by 5 bases and the J gene end by 3 bases; junction bases not matched to a gene: 5. The CDR3 has 15 amino acids. Per germline, CDR1 SGDLS and CDR2 YYNGEE. CDR3 DNA: TGTGCCAGCAGGCCTCGGACAGGGGACACCGGGGAGCTGTTTTTT. Encoded protein: CASRPRTGDTGELFF.

The chain combines TRBV6-5 with TRBJ1-1; the match to TRBD1 covers 8 bases. The CDR3 sequence is 14 residues long. From germline, CDR1 is MNHEY and CDR2 SVGAGI. Losses at the gene ends were 6 bases for V and 7 bases for J; bases not matched to a gene: 10. The chain's CDR3 is CASSERTGSHEAFF. Here the CDR3 DNA reads TGTGCCAGCAGCGAAAGGACAGGGTCTCATGAAGCTTTCTTT.

The chain carries TRBV6-1 and TRBJ2-2; no definite D call. Trimming took 9 bases from V and 1 from J, leaving 0 bases between them. Looked up from germline, CDR1 is MNHNS and CDR2 is SASEGT. The CDR3 has 10 residues. CDR3 nucleotides: TGTGCCAGGAACACCGGGGAGCTGTTTTTT. This gives the protein CARNTGELFF.

V and J are TRBV2 and TRBJ1-5; D remains unclear. With 7 bases removed from V and 7 bases from J, the gap between germline ends came to 11 bases. The germline V gene encodes CDR1 SNHLY and CDR2 FYNNEI. This CDR3 has 12 residues. CDR3 bases: TGTGCCAGCAAAGAGGGAAACCAGCCCCAGCATTTT. Translated, it gives CASKEGNQPQHF.

The gene calls are TRBV7-9 and TRBJ2-7; D call uncertain. The V gene lost 5 bases and the J gene lost 4 bases, with 6 bases spanning the gap. Per the germline V gene, CDR1 is SEHNR and CDR2 is FQNEAQ (reference sequence). The CDR3 runs to 11 residues. In DNA, the CDR3 is TGTGCCAGCAGCCTAGAATACGAGCAGTACTTC. This encodes CASSLEYEQYF.

As to this clone: The junction and the germline gene differ at one end; a read error may be behind it. The V call is TRBV7-7, the J call TRBJ2-6; 8 bases are a match to TRBD1. This CDR3 has 17 amino acids. CDR1 and CDR2 (germline): SSHAT, FNYEAQ (reference sequence). CDR3 residues: CASSPGTGFSGANVLTF. CDR3 nucleotides: TGTGCTAGCAGCCCCGGGACAGGCTTCTCTGGGGCCAACGTCCTGACTTTC.

This clone was seen more than once but under ten times. The CDR3 loop is CASSLALGELTEAFF. Written as DNA, the CDR3 is TGTGCCAGCAGCTTAGCATTGGGGGAACTCACTGAAGCTTTCTTT. This chain uses TRBV7-9 with TRBJ1-1, with a weak D call TRBD1 (5 bases). Germline V gene sequence: CDR1 SEHNR, CDR2 FQNEAQ (reference sequence). CDR3 length: 15 residues. The V end was cut by 0 bases, the J end by 4 bases, with 12 bases between.

This clone was detected only once. In DNA form, the CDR3 reads TGTGCCAGCACCCCCCTTGACAGGAAATATGGCTACACCTTC. Translated, it gives CASTPLDRKYGYTF. The chain links TRBV6-5 to TRBJ1-2, with a possible D match to TRBD1 (6 bases). Germline V CDR1 and CDR2: MNHEY, SVGAGI. The CDR3 loop spans 14 amino acids. The ends were cut back, 7 bases at V and 5 bases at J, with 17 bases in the middle.

The chain links TRBV27 to TRBJ2-3; D is perhaps TRBD2 (6 bases). V lost 6 bases, J lost 2 bases, and 18 bases lay in between. Germline CDR1 is MNHEY and CDR2 is SMNVEV (reference sequence). The CDR3 is made up of 16 amino acids. This CDR3 is CASSLRGRSDTDTQYF. The CDR3 nucleotides read TGTGCCAGCAGCCTGCGAGGGAGGTCGGACACAGATACGCAGTATTTT.

The J gene is TRBJ2-7, the V gene TRBV5-6, with a weak D call TRBD2 (5 bases). Looked up from germline, CDR1 is SGHDT and CDR2 is YYEEEE. This CDR3 comprises 14 residues. V was trimmed by 5 bases and J by 3 bases, leaving 15 bases between them. In DNA form, the CDR3 reads TGTGCCAGCAGGTCACTCGGACGGGGCTACGAGCAGTACTTC. This translates into CASRSLGRGYEQYF.

This chain uses TRBV5-1 with TRBJ2-7; tentatively, D is TRBD1 (6 bases). The V gene lost 4 bases and the J gene lost 6 bases, with 14 bases spanning the gap. The CDR3 consists of 13 residues. Germline V gives CDR1 SGHRS, CDR2 YFSETQ. The chain's CDR3 is CASSPDSLREQYF. Here the CDR3 DNA reads TGCGCCAGCAGCCCGGACAGTTTGCGCGAGCAGTACTTC.

J is TRBJ2-5 and V is TRBV5-4, with 9 bases fitting TRBD2. Germline-derived CDR1 and CDR2 are SGHNT and YYREEE (reference sequence). V dropped 0 bases and J dropped 2; count of bases not matched to a gene: 11. This CDR3 has 18 amino acids. The CDR3 DNA sequence: TGTGCCAGCAGCTTGGGAGGTCTAGCGGGAAATGATCAAGAGACCCAGTACTTC. It encodes CASSLGGLAGNDQETQYF. Drawing the rest from reference TRBV5-4 and TRBJ2-5, the complete variable domain is ETGVTQSPTHLIKTRGQQVTLRCSSQSGHNTVSWYQQALGQGPQFIFQYYREEENGRGNFPPRFSGLQFPNYSSELNVNALELDDSALYLCASSLGGLAGNDQETQYFGPGTRLLVL.

The chain uses TRBV19 and TRBJ1-5, with 7 bases fitting TRBD1. CDR1 LNHDA and CDR2 SQIVND come from the germline V gene (reference sequence). V shed 11 bases and J 0 bases; nucleotides not matched to a gene: 7. The CDR3 spans 14 residues. CDR3 DNA sequence: TGTGCCTCGCAACCAGGGGGTAGCAATCAGCCCCAGCATTTT. Protein product: CASQPGGSNQPQHF.

This clone was seen more than once but under ten times. The chain carries TRBV9 and TRBJ1-1; 7 bases match TRBD1. There are 15 residues in the CDR3. V was pared by 1 base and J by 3 bases, with 6 bases of the junction left unmatched. The V gene's germline CDR1 is SGDLS and CDR2 YYNGEE. The CDR3 loop reads CASSVHRDSDTEAFF. CDR3 nucleotide sequence: TGTGCCAGCAGCGTACATCGGGACAGCGACACTGAAGCTTTCTTT.